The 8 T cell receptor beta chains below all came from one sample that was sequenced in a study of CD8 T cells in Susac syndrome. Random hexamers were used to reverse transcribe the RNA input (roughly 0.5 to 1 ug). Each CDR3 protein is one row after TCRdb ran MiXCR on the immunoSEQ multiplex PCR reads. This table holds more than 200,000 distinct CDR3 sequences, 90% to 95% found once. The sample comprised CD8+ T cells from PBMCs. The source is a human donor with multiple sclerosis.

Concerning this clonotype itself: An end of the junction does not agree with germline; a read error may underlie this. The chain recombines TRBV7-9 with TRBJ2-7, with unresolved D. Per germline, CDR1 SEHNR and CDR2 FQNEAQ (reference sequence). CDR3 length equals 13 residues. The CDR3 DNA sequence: TGTGCCAGCAGTTTAGCCGGCCCCTACGAGCAGTACTTC. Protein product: CASSLAGPYEQYF.

Here the CDR3 DNA reads TGTGCCAGCAGCTCTACCGGGACTAGCGACTACGAGCAGTACTTC. Protein: CASSSTGTSDYEQYF. The rearrangement uses TRBV13 and TRBJ2-7; TRBD2 agrees at 10 bases. V dropped 4 bases and J dropped 3; count of bases not matched to a gene: 6. Germline CDR1 is PRHDT and CDR2 is FYEKMQ (reference sequence). The CDR3 contains 15 residues.

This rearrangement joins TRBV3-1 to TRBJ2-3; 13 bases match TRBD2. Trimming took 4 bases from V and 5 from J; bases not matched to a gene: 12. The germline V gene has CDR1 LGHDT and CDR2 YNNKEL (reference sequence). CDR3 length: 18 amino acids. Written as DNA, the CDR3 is TGTGCCAGCAGCCCAGGAATGAGACTAGCGGGAGGAGGAGATACGCAGTATTTT. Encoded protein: CASSPGMRLAGGGDTQYF.

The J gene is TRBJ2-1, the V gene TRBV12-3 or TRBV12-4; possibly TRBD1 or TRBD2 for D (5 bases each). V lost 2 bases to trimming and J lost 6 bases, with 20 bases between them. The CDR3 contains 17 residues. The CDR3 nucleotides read TGTGCCAGCAGTTTATCAACGACCCGGGACCGAGTCAATGAGCAGTTCTTC. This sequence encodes CASSLSTTRDRVNEQFF.

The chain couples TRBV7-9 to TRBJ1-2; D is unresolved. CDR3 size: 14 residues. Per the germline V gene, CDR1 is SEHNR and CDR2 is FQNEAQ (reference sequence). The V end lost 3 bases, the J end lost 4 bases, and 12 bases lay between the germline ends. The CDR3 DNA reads TGTGCCAGCAGCTTCGAGGGTACGGTCTATGGCTACACCTTC. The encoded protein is CASSFEGTVYGYTF.

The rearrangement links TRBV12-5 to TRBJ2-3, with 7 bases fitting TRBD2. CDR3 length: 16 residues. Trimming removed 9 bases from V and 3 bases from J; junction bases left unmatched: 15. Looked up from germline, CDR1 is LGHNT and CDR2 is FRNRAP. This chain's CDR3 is CARMLPAGPNTDTQYF. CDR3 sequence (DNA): TGTGCTAGGATGCTACCAGCGGGGCCCAATACAGATACGCAGTATTTT.

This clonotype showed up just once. The CDR3 nucleotides read TGTGCTAGTGGTTTGGTACAGGTTACAGATACGCAGTATTTT. This codes for CASGLVQVTDTQYF. V usage is TRBV12-5 and J usage is TRBJ2-3, with a possible D match to TRBD1 (5 bases). The germline gives CDR1 LGHNT, CDR2 FRNRAP. V was pared by 0 bases and J by 3 bases, with 7 bases between. CDR3 size: 14 residues.

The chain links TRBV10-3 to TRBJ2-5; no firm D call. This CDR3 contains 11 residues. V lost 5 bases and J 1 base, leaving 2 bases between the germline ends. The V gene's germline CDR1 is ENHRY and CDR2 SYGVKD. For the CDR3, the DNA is TGTGCCATCAGTTCCCAAGAGACCCAGTACTTC. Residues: CAISSQETQYF.